Listed below are T cell receptor beta chains from one sample, sequenced in a study of a mutant IDH1 vaccine in newly diagnosed glioma. For these TCRs, the target antigens are not known. The protocol was immunoSEQ multiplex PCR, while the TCRdb copy is restricted to in-frame clones and leaves out a portion. The table has about 31,000 clones, roughly 78% seen once. Material: PBMCs, obtained from a glioma patient whose treatment included an IDH1 peptide vaccine. The source of these receptors is a young man with glioma. Each CDR3 is given with its conserved first and last residue. The D gene is left open where the match is weak. Clone size, where shown, is once, few, many, or a class for clones that have expanded.

abundance: -
j_gene: TRBJ1-1
d_gene: -
v_gene: TRBV6-5
CDR3nt: TGTGCCAGCGGAAAAATGGGACAACTCGCTGAAGCTTTCTTT
CDR3aa: CASGKMGQLAEAFF

abundance: few
j_gene: TRBJ1-2
d_gene: -
v_gene: TRBV2
CDR3nt: TGTGCCAGCAGTGAAGGCCTCCGGTACACCTTC
CDR3aa: CASSEGLRYTF

abundance: few
j_gene: TRBJ2-7
d_gene: -
v_gene: TRBV19
CDR3nt: TGTGCCAGTAGTCCTAACAGGGACTCCTACGAGCAGTACTTC
CDR3aa: CASSPNRDSYEQYF

abundance: -
j_gene: TRBJ2-7
d_gene: -
v_gene: TRBV5-6
CDR3nt: TGTGCCAGCAGCTTGGTCTCAAGCTCCTACGAGCAGTACTTC
CDR3aa: CASSLVSSSYEQYF

abundance: -
j_gene: TRBJ2-5
d_gene: -
v_gene: TRBV5-6
CDR3nt: TGTGCCAGCAGCTTGGTAACGGAGGAGACCCAGTACTTC
CDR3aa: CASSLVTEETQYF

abundance: -
j_gene: TRBJ1-2
d_gene: -
v_gene: TRBV7-8
CDR3nt: TGTGCCAGCAGCTCACAGGGCTATGGCTACACCTTC
CDR3aa: CASSSQGYGYTF

abundance: -
j_gene: TRBJ1-2
d_gene: -
v_gene: TRBV9
CDR3nt: TGTGCCAGCAGCGTATCGACAGACGCCCGTTATGGCTACACCTTC
CDR3aa: CASSVSTDARYGYTF

abundance: few
j_gene: TRBJ1-6
d_gene: -
v_gene: TRBV30
CDR3nt: TGTGCCTGGAGTGCAGGACAAGATAATTCACCCCTCCACTTT
CDR3aa: CAWSAGQDNSPLHF

abundance: -
j_gene: TRBJ2-1
d_gene: -
v_gene: TRBV7-2
CDR3nt: TGTGCCAGCAGCGCCTTGGCGCCCTCATCACCAAGGAATGAGCAGTTCTTC
CDR3aa: CASSALAPSSPRNEQFF

abundance: -
j_gene: TRBJ2-5
d_gene: -
v_gene: TRBV27
CDR3nt: TGTGCCAGCAGTTTAAAGGTACAGGGTGGGGAGACCCAGTACTTC
CDR3aa: CASSLKVQGGETQYF

abundance: -
j_gene: TRBJ2-1
d_gene: -
v_gene: TRBV2
CDR3nt: TGTGCCAGCAGTGACGGTAGCGCCCACAATGAGCAGTTCTTC
CDR3aa: CASSDGSAHNEQFF

abundance: -
j_gene: TRBJ2-1
d_gene: -
v_gene: TRBV5-4
CDR3nt: TGTGCCAGCAGCAGAGGGGGGGATTACAATGAGCAGTTCTTC
CDR3aa: CASSRGGDYNEQFF

abundance: once
j_gene: TRBJ2-7
d_gene: -
v_gene: TRBV6-1
CDR3nt: TGTGCCAGCAGTGAACGCGGACAGAATTTCTACGAGCAGTACTTC
CDR3aa: CASSERGQNFYEQYF

abundance: -
j_gene: TRBJ2-7
d_gene: -
v_gene: TRBV2
CDR3nt: TGTGCCAGCAGCGCGCTAATCGGGCAGGAGACATACGAGCAGTACTTC
CDR3aa: CASSALIGQETYEQYF

abundance: -
j_gene: TRBJ1-1
d_gene: TRBD1
v_gene: TRBV6-5
CDR3nt: TGTGCCAGCAGACCGACAGGGGTGGGCACTGAAGCTTTCTTT
CDR3aa: CASRPTGVGTEAFF

abundance: -
j_gene: TRBJ1-1
d_gene: TRBD1
v_gene: TRBV18
CDR3nt: TGTGCCAGCTCACCCACCGGGACAGGGAACACTGAAGCTTTCTTT
CDR3aa: CASSPTGTGNTEAFF

abundance: -
j_gene: TRBJ1-4
d_gene: -
v_gene: TRBV7-9
CDR3nt: TGTGCCAGCAGCTCTCTGACAGGAGAAGAAAAACTGTTTTTT
CDR3aa: CASSSLTGEEKLFF

abundance: -
j_gene: TRBJ2-3
d_gene: -
v_gene: TRBV23-1
CDR3nt: TGCGCCAGCAGTCACCCGGGACCCACGGGATTGGATACGCAGTATTTT
CDR3aa: CASSHPGPTGLDTQYF

abundance: -
j_gene: TRBJ2-1
d_gene: TRBD1
v_gene: TRBV2
CDR3nt: TGTGCCAGCCAGGACAGGGGGTACAATGAGCAGTTCTTC
CDR3aa: CASQDRGYNEQFF

abundance: -
j_gene: TRBJ1-2
d_gene: TRBD1
v_gene: TRBV7-9
CDR3nt: TGTGCCAGCAGCTTACGGGACAGGGGGCCCGATGGCTACACCTTC
CDR3aa: CASSLRDRGPDGYTF

abundance: -
j_gene: TRBJ1-1
d_gene: -
v_gene: TRBV6-1
CDR3nt: TGTGCCAGCAGTGGCCTGGGGATGTACACTGAAGCTTTCTTT
CDR3aa: CASSGLGMYTEAFF

abundance: -
j_gene: TRBJ1-5
d_gene: -
v_gene: TRBV6-1
CDR3nt: TGTGCCAGCAGTGAAGCGCTACTGTATAGCAATCAGCCCCAGCATTTT
CDR3aa: CASSEALLYSNQPQHF